This T cell receptor (beta chain) comes out of a study of blood T cell repertoires in COVID-19. Study background: Specimens from acute and convalescent COVID-19 originated in the United States, Italy and Spain.

Assay used: immunoSEQ multiplex PCR; TCRdb lists only in-frame clones, some missing. The profile covers 95,000 to 120,000 clones, with more than 80% appearing a single time and approximately 4.3% taken by the ten largest. CDR3 size: 14 residues. CDR1 and CDR2 (germline): MGHRA, YSYEKL. V trimming: 2 bases; J trimming: 3 bases; junction bases outside the gene matches: 1. The receptor comes from a woman in her 50s with acute or convalescent COVID-19. Material for sequencing was peripheral blood. V and J are TRBV4-1 and TRBJ2-7; 10 nucleotides align to TRBD1. DNA of the CDR3: TGCGCCAGCAGCCAATGGACAGGGGGCTACGAGCAGTACTTC. This translates into CASSQWTGGYEQYF.